Listed here is a single T cell receptor beta chain. This entry comes from a study of blood T cell repertoires in COVID-19. Across the study: COVID-19 samples, acute and convalescent, were from the United States, Italy and Spain. Sources were T cells, B-cell-depleted T cells, or PBMCs; the material itself was cDNA or gDNA.

The authors' processing: Amplification of reference gene primers was used by the study to estimate nucleated cell counts. Clones were read by immunoSEQ multiplex PCR, and TCRdb kept only the in-frame ones, dropping some. Clone size and the V and J calls come from that table; the DNA yielded D and trimming. The top ten hold 0.45% to 0.65% of the sample, which has approximately 190,000 clones, 80% to 95% seen once. V dropped 0 bases and J dropped 2; count of bases not matched to a gene: 9. The CDR3 is made up of 17 amino acids. In germline, CDR1 is KGHSH, CDR2 LQKENI. This chain joins TRBV18 and TRBJ2-7; TRBD2 aligns across 8 bases. The sequenced sample was peripheral blood. The receptor was derived from a middle-aged man with acute or convalescent COVID-19. The CDR3 region has the DNA TGTGCCAGCTCACCACCGACGGGGGGGGCTGCAACCTACGAGCAGTACTTC. It translates to CASSPPTGGAATYEQYF.